These 30 T cell receptor beta chains share one sample of origin, sequenced in a study of identifying expanded T cells in peripheral blood. Clones were read by immunoSEQ multiplex PCR, and TCRdb kept only the in-frame ones, dropping some. The repertoire includes about 130,000 clones, 75% to 90% of them detected once, and around 8.4% sits in the top ten. Sequences were obtained from blood. These receptors all stem from a person aged 18 to 69 in good health.

The chain uses TRBV6-6 and TRBJ2-3, with TRBD1 as a possible D gene (5 bases). Germline-derived CDR1 and CDR2 are MNHNY and SVGAGI (reference sequence). Trimming took 1 base from V and 2 from J, leaving 10 bases between them. The CDR3 runs 15 residues. The CDR3 loop is CASSYLGASTDTQYF. The CDR3, as DNA: TGTGCCAGCAGTTACTTAGGGGCCTCCACAGATACGCAGTATTTT.

The gene calls are TRBV28 and TRBJ2-5; the D gene is possibly TRBD1 (6 bases). Trimming took off 7 bases at V and 5 bases at J, with 11 bases between the two ends. This CDR3 is built from 12 residues. Germline CDR1 MDHEN, CDR2 SYDVKM. Here the CDR3 DNA reads TGTGCCAGCAATCCTGACAGGGAGACCCAGTACTTC. Translating it yields CASNPDRETQYF.

V usage is TRBV10-3 and J usage is TRBJ2-3; D is undetermined. This CDR3 spans 13 amino acids. The ends were cut back, 0 bases at V and 6 bases at J, with 7 bases in the middle. Germline values: CDR1 ENHRY, CDR2 SYGVKD. CDR3 nucleotides: TGTGCCATCAGTGAGTCAGCAACCGATACGCAGTATTTT. This codes for CAISESATDTQYF.

J is TRBJ2-3 and V is TRBV2; the match to TRBD1 covers 7 bases. Germline V gene sequence: CDR1 SNHLY, CDR2 FYNNEI. CDR3 size: 12 residues. Losses at the gene ends were 4 bases for V and 6 bases for J; bases not matched to a gene: 1. CDR3 amino acids: CASSVQGDTQYF. The CDR3 DNA reads TGTGCCAGCAGTGTACAGGGGGATACGCAGTATTTT.

The V call is TRBV9, the J call TRBJ2-1, with a tentative D call TRBD1 (6 bases). Germline assignment: CDR1 SGDLS and CDR2 YYNGEE. This CDR3 comprises 16 residues. V lost 6 bases and J lost 1, with 17 bases in between. CDR3 bases: TGTGCCAGCACCAATTTCGGGCAGGGGTCCTACAATGAGCAGTTCTTC. Translating gives CASTNFGQGSYNEQFF.

The sample holds one count of this clone. This sequence joins TRBV6-5 and TRBJ2-3, with D perhaps TRBD2 (5 bases). CDR3 length: 14 amino acids. Germline V CDR1 and CDR2: MNHEY, SVGAGI. With 5 bases removed from V and 0 bases from J, the gap between germline ends came to 9 bases. The CDR3 coding sequence is TGTGCCAGCAGTCGAGCGGAGAGCACAGATACGCAGTATTTT. Translated, it gives CASSRAESTDTQYF.

This chain links TRBV7-8 with TRBJ2-3; perhaps TRBD2 as D (5 bases). The germline V and J ends were trimmed by 4 bases and 1 base, with 15 bases remaining between them. Per the germline V gene, CDR1 is SGHVS and CDR2 is FQNEAQ. The CDR3 is 16 residues long. The CDR3 DNA sequence: TGTGCCAGCAGCTCCCACGGGAATCGGGGCACAGATACGCAGTATTTT. Its protein product is CASSSHGNRGTDTQYF.

V and J are TRBV19 and TRBJ1-3; D may be TRBD1 (6 bases). Trimming stripped 3 bases from V and 0 bases from J, with 18 bases between. Germline V gene lookup returns CDR1 LNHDA and CDR2 SQIVND (reference sequence). CDR3 length equals 18 residues. This chain's CDR3 is CASSMIEAGAYSGNTIYF. CDR3 nucleotide sequence: TGTGCCAGTAGTATGATCGAGGCAGGGGCGTACTCTGGAAACACCATATATTTT. Using reference TRBV19 and TRBJ1-3 for the parts outside the CDR3, the full variable domain is DGGITQSPKYLFRKEGQNVTLSCEQNLNHDAMYWYRQDPGQGLRLIYYSQIVNDFQKGDIAEGYSVSREKKESFPLTVTSAQKNPTAFYLCASSMIEAGAYSGNTIYFGEGSWLTVV.

The genes are TRBV11-2 and TRBJ2-2; 8 nucleotides line up with TRBD1. Germline lookup yields CDR1 SGHAT and CDR2 FQNNGV. CDR3 length: 16 amino acids. Losses at the gene ends were 2 bases for V and 5 bases for J; bases not matched to a gene: 7. Here the CDR3 reads CASSLRDRRGTGELFF. The CDR3, as DNA: TGTGCCAGCAGCTTACGGGACAGGCGAGGTACCGGGGAGCTGTTTTTT.

There are a few counts of this clone. Other DNA sequences in this specimen translate into the identical CDR3. The DNA of the CDR3 is TGCGCCAGCAGCCCCCGACTAGCGGGGGCCTACGAGCAGTACTTC. Protein sequence: CASSPRLAGAYEQYF. The chain recombines TRBV5-1 with TRBJ2-7; TRBD2 aligns across 12 bases. V shed 4 bases and J 2 bases; nucleotides not matched to a gene: 4. The V gene's germline CDR1 is SGHRS and CDR2 YFSETQ. The CDR3 runs 15 residues.

The CDR3 is CASSPPLRDRDYNEQFF. DNA for the CDR3: TGTGCCAGCAGCCCCCCCCTCCGGGACAGAGATTACAATGAGCAGTTCTTC. J is TRBJ2-1 and V is TRBV7-8; 7 nucleotides align to TRBD1. Trimming took 5 bases from V and 4 from J; bases not matched to a gene: 14. This CDR3 is 17 amino acids long. The germline V gene encodes CDR1 SGHVS and CDR2 FQNEAQ.

This clone was recorded once. The chain has TRBV18 and TRBJ1-4; TRBD1 is a possible D gene (6 bases). The V gene's germline CDR1 is KGHSH and CDR2 LQKENI. The V and J ends lost 4 bases and 7 bases respectively, with 10 bases between them. The CDR3 contains 13 residues. The CDR3 DNA reads TGTGCCAGCTCACAGGGGGGCCGTGAAAAACTGTTTTTT. Translation gives CASSQGGREKLFF.

J is TRBJ1-3 and V is TRBV15, with 8 positions matching TRBD1. The CDR3 covers 19 residues. Trimming cost V 5 bases and J 0 bases; bases outside gene matches: 15. Germline V gene sequence: CDR1 LNHNV, CDR2 YYDKDF (reference sequence). This CDR3 is CATSGYVWTGISSGNTIYF. As DNA, the CDR3 is TGTGCCACCAGCGGATACGTCTGGACAGGGATTAGCTCTGGAAACACCATATATTTT. The complete variable domain, with remaining parts taken from reference TRBV15 and TRBJ1-3, reads DAMVIQNPRYQVTQFGKPVTLSCSQTLNHNVMYWYQQKSSQAPKLLFHYYDKDFNNEADTPDNFQSRRPNTSFCFLDIRSPGLGDTAMYLCATSGYVWTGISSGNTIYFGEGSWLTVV.

The chain is built from TRBV28 and TRBJ1-2; the D is unclear. Germline V gene data show CDR1 as MDHEN and CDR2 as SYDVKM. The CDR3 covers 14 residues. V lost 6 bases and J lost 3, with 14 bases in between. Here the CDR3 reads CASSQNGIYYGYTF. CDR3 coding DNA: TGTGCCAGCAGCCAAAATGGCATCTACTATGGCTACACCTTC.

This chain links TRBV19 with TRBJ2-2, with D possibly TRBD2 on 5 matching bases. The CDR3 extends over 16 amino acids. Trimming cost V 7 bases and J 0 bases, with 15 bases left between them. Germline assignment: CDR1 LNHDA and CDR2 SQIVND (reference sequence). The CDR3 DNA follows: TGTGCCAGTACCCCCTGGATGGACTCGAACACCGGGGAGCTGTTTTTT. This gives the protein CASTPWMDSNTGELFF.

The CDR3, as DNA: TGTGCCAGCAGTTTAGAAATGACAGGGGGTCCCTACGAGCAGTACTTC. Its translation: CASSLEMTGGPYEQYF. The chain links TRBV27 to TRBJ2-7, with TRBD1 identical over 9 bases. CDR3 length equals 16 residues. Germline V lookup: CDR1 MNHEY, CDR2 SMNVEV (reference sequence). With V trimmed by 2 bases and J by 2 bases, 7 bases remained unmatched.

The V gene is TRBV7-2, the J gene TRBJ2-7; the match to TRBD2 covers 10 bases. This CDR3 is built from 15 residues. V gave up 5 bases and J gave up 4 bases; unmatched junction bases: 8. CDR1 is SGHTA and CDR2 is FQGNSA in the germline V gene. This chain's CDR3 is CASSRFLAGAYEQYF. In nucleotides, the CDR3 is TGTGCCAGCAGCCGGTTCCTAGCGGGGGCGTACGAGCAGTACTTC.

The chain couples TRBV18 to TRBJ2-7; possibly TRBD1 or TRBD2 for D (5 bases each). Trimming took 2 bases from V and 3 from J, leaving 14 bases between them. CDR3 length: 15 residues. Germline V lookup: CDR1 KGHSH, CDR2 LQKENI. Written as DNA, the CDR3 is TGTGCCAGCTCACCAGGGTCAGGGAGAAGCTACGAGCAGTACTTC. Translating gives CASSPGSGRSYEQYF.

The chain couples TRBV10-3 to TRBJ1-4, with D hard to call. Between the trimmed V and J ends, which lost 11 bases and 3 bases, there was a span of 16 bases. The CDR3 runs to 14 residues. The V gene's germline CDR1 is ENHRY and CDR2 SYGVKD. The CDR3 loop is CAVGSGEANEKLFF. In DNA, the CDR3 is TGTGCCGTAGGGTCGGGCGAGGCTAATGAAAAACTGTTTTTT.

The rearrangement joins TRBV25-1 to TRBJ1-5; D is unclear. The CDR3 covers 14 residues. Deletions cut 11 bases from V and 4 bases from J, with 18 bases between. The germline gives CDR1 MGHDK, CDR2 SYGVNS. The CDR3 here is CASWSGNGNQPQHF. The CDR3 DNA is TGTGCCTCCTGGTCGGGTAATGGTAATCAGCCCCAGCATTTT.

The gene calls are TRBV30 and TRBJ1-2, with 10 bases aligning to TRBD1. Per germline, CDR1 GTSNPN and CDR2 SVGIG (reference sequence). The CDR3 has 14 residues. V lost 5 bases and J lost 8; bases outside the gene matches: 11. The chain's CDR3 is CAWVPGQGYRGYTF. The CDR3, as DNA: TGTGCCTGGGTACCGGGACAGGGGTATAGGGGCTACACCTTC.

The rearrangement joins TRBV11-2 to TRBJ1-2; TRBD1 might be the D (5 bases). CDR3 size: 13 residues. Trimming took 2 bases from V and 6 from J, leaving 10 bases between them. Germline lookup yields CDR1 SGHAT and CDR2 FQNNGV. The CDR3 bases are TGTGCCAGCAGCTTATTAGGGACGGATGGCTACACCTTC. Translated: CASSLLGTDGYTF.

The chain is built from TRBV10-3 and TRBJ2-5; D not resolved. Deletions cut 10 bases from V and 5 bases from J, with 20 bases between. Germline V gives CDR1 ENHRY, CDR2 SYGVKD. CDR3 length: 14 amino acids. This CDR3 is CATAPSGLRETQYF. DNA for the CDR3: TGTGCCACCGCTCCTTCTGGATTGCGGGAGACCCAGTACTTC.

The rearrangement joins TRBV18 to TRBJ1-4; no reliable D call. This CDR3 has 16 amino acids. V was trimmed by 3 bases and J by 3 bases, leaving 14 bases between them. The germline V gene encodes CDR1 KGHSH and CDR2 LQKENI. CDR3 residues: CASSPSLGVANEKLFF. The CDR3 nucleotides are TGTGCCAGCTCACCCAGTCTTGGGGTGGCTAATGAAAAACTGTTTTTT.

The CDR3 sequence: CASSSRTANTEAFF. Here the CDR3 DNA reads TGTGCCAGCAGCTCCCGGACAGCGAACACTGAAGCTTTCTTT. The V call is TRBV9, the J call TRBJ1-1; D is perhaps TRBD1 (6 bases). Looked up from germline, CDR1 is SGDLS and CDR2 is YYNGEE. The ends were cut back, 4 bases at V and 1 base at J, with 11 bases in the middle. There are 14 residues in the CDR3. The full variable domain, in which reference TRBV9 and TRBJ1-1 provide the parts outside the CDR3, is DSGVTQTPKHLITATGQRVTLRCSPRSGDLSVYWYQQSLDQGLQFLIQYYNGEERAKGNILERFSAQQFPDLHSELNLSSLELGDSALYFCASSSRTANTEAFFGQGTRLTVV.

The chain has TRBV5-4 and TRBJ2-1; 7 positions match TRBD2. The CDR3 contains 15 residues. The trim removed 3 bases at V and 6 bases at J, leaving 9 bases unmatched. Germline V gene sequence: CDR1 SGHNT, CDR2 YYREEE (reference sequence). CDR3 DNA: TGTGCCAGCAGCTCTAGGACTAGAGTCTCCAATGAGCAGTTCTTC. It specifies CASSSRTRVSNEQFF.

This clone was picked up a small number of times. The identical CDR3 is also encoded by other nucleotide sequences in the sample. V usage is TRBV6-5 and J usage is TRBJ2-7; 12 nucleotides agree with TRBD1. The CDR3 extends over 15 amino acids. From germline, CDR1 is MNHEY and CDR2 SVGAGI. The V gene end was trimmed by 5 bases and the J gene end by 5 bases; junction bases not matched to a gene: 7. CDR3 region: CASSQTGTGGDEQYF. CDR3 sequence (DNA): TGTGCCAGCAGTCAGACCGGGACAGGGGGCGACGAGCAGTACTTC.

The rearrangement uses TRBV5-1 and TRBJ2-2, with 9 bases lining up with TRBD1. This CDR3 has 15 amino acids. Germline CDR1 is SGHRS and CDR2 is YFSETQ. With 5 bases clipped from V and 3 bases from J, the junction kept 5 bases outside the gene matches. CDR3 protein: CASSTGGRDTGELFF. The CDR3 region has the DNA TGCGCCAGCAGTACAGGGGGCAGGGACACCGGGGAGCTGTTTTTT.

This clone has only a few counts. The chain uses TRBV6-6 and TRBJ2-1, with 7 bases fitting TRBD2. V lost 0 bases, J lost 4 bases, and 3 bases stayed unmatched. This CDR3 has 15 residues. From germline, CDR1 is MNHNY and CDR2 SVGAGI (reference sequence). CDR3: CASSYSGGGYNEQFF. CDR3 coding DNA: TGTGCCAGCAGTTACTCGGGCGGGGGTTACAATGAGCAGTTCTTC.

The rearrangement joins TRBV30 to TRBJ1-3; D unresolved. V dropped 0 bases and J dropped 0 bases, with 9 bases sitting between them. CDR1 is GTSNPN and CDR2 is SVGIG in the germline V gene (reference sequence). The CDR3 totals 15 residues. The CDR3 bases are TGTGCCTGGAGTGTACGGGTCTTCTCTGGAAACACCATATATTTT. The encoded protein is CAWSVRVFSGNTIYF.